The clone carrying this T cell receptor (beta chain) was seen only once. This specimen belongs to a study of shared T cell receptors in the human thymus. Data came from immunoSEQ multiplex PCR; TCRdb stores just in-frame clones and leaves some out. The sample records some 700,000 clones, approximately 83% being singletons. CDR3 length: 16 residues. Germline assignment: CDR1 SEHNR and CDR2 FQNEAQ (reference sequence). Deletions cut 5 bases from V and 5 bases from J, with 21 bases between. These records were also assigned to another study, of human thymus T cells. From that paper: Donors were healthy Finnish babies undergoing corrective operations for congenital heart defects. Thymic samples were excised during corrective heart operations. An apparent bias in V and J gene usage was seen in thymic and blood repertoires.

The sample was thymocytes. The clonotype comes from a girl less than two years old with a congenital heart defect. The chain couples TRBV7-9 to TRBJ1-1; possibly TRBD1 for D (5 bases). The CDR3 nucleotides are TGTGCCAGCAGCCCTAAGAGCTTCAGGGTTCGTACTGAAGCTTTCTTT. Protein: CASSPKSFRVRTEAFF.